What follows describes a single TCR beta chain. As yet, its antigen is unknown. This sample was taken from a study of T-cell memory formation after mild COVID-19. In germline, CDR1 is SGHTA, CDR2 FQGNSA. This CDR3 has 16 amino acids. The ends lost 4 bases at V and 6 bases at J; junction bases unmatched: 7. The study's findings and limits: Specificity for SARS-CoV-2 was not confirmed among the second-wave clones peaking on day 37. Pre-infection memory showed some responding clones, and this suggested that cross-reactive memory joined.

TCRdb used MiXCR to reprocess the 5' RACE reads, holding one entry per CDR3 protein. The sample carries under 350,000 distinct CDR3 sequences, 15% to 20% recorded once. The TCR was taken from a man younger than 35 who had mild COVID-19 (a few samples of this study predate the infection). Cell type and time point are not known. The chain joins TRBV7-2 to TRBJ2-3; 13 bases align to TRBD2. The sequenced sample consisted of PBMCs or a T cell subset sorted from them (not recorded which). The CDR3 is CASSSYPGLAGDTQYF. The DNA for the CDR3 is TGTGCCAGCAGCTCCTACCCGGGACTAGCGGGGGATACGCAGTATTTT.